These 24 T cell receptor beta chains came from one sample sequenced in a study of blood T cell repertoires in COVID-19. Some clones are missing from TCRdb's copy, which holds only in-frame ones; the method was immunoSEQ multiplex PCR. The repertoire holds approximately 210,000 clones, around 86% seen once, with around 4.7% in the top ten. Sequencing was performed on peripheral blood. These receptors were collected from a human donor in a cohort sampled during active COVID-19.

The rearrangement links TRBV3-1 (or the pseudogene TRBV3-2) to TRBJ1-5; the D is unclear. Trimming cost V 2 bases and J 4 bases, with 9 bases left between them. The CDR3 extends over 14 amino acids. Germline-derived CDR1 and CDR2 are LGHDT and YNNKEL (reference sequence). The CDR3 here is CASSQIGENQPQHF. CDR3 DNA sequence: TGTGCCAGCAGCCAAATAGGAGAGAATCAGCCCCAGCATTTT.

The J gene is TRBJ2-2, the V gene TRBV7-8, with D perhaps TRBD1 (6 bases). This CDR3 region has 17 residues. The germline V and J ends were trimmed by 1 base and 4 bases, with 16 bases remaining between them. Per germline, CDR1 SGHVS and CDR2 FQNEAQ. The CDR3 region is CASSLGPRGKGTGELFF. The CDR3, as DNA: TGTGCCAGCAGCTTAGGTCCAAGGGGGAAGGGCACCGGGGAGCTGTTTTTT. Using reference TRBV7-8 and TRBJ2-2 for the parts outside the CDR3, the full variable domain is GAGVSQSPRYKVAKRGQDVALRCDPISGHVSLFWYQQALGQGPEFLTYFQNEAQLDKSGLPSDRFFAERPEGSVSTLKIQRTQQEDSAVYLCASSLGPRGKGTGELFFGEGSRLTVL.

The V and J genes are TRBV19 and TRBJ1-4; no reliable D call. The ends were cut back, 10 bases at V and 0 bases at J, with 12 bases in the middle. CDR3 length: 14 amino acids. Germline CDR1 reads LNHDA; CDR2 reads SQIVND (reference sequence). The CDR3 here is CATKRGSTNEKLFF. The DNA of the CDR3 is TGTGCCACCAAACGGGGTTCAACTAATGAAAAACTGTTTTTT.

The table lists this clone with a count of one. The chain links TRBV5-1 to TRBJ2-7; 10 bases fit TRBD1. This CDR3 region has 16 residues. The ends lost 0 bases at V and 2 bases at J; junction bases unmatched: 5. In germline, CDR1 is SGHRS, CDR2 YFSETQ. DNA for the CDR3: TGCGCCAGCAGCTTGGGGGGGACAGGGGCTACCTACGAGCAGTACTTC. Encoded protein: CASSLGGTGATYEQYF.

The chain joins TRBV23-1 to TRBJ2-7, with 10 positions matching TRBD2. TRBV23-1 is noted as an ORF with a role that remains uncertain. This CDR3 has 19 amino acids. V lost 0 bases to trimming and J lost 6 bases; unmatched junction nucleotides: 17. CDR3 DNA: TGCGCCAGCAGTCAATCAACCCCCTCGGAAGCGGGAGGGCCGGGCGAGCAGTACTTC. The encoded protein is CASSQSTPSEAGGPGEQYF.

V gene TRBV18 combines with J gene TRBJ2-6; D remains ambiguous. CDR3 size: 16 residues. Germline-derived CDR1 and CDR2 are KGHSH and LQKENI. Trimming shortened V by 0 bases and J by 0 bases, and 6 bases separated the two germline ends. The CDR3 loop reads CASSPPMASGANVLTF. DNA of the CDR3: TGTGCCAGCTCACCACCCATGGCCTCTGGGGCCAACGTCCTGACTTTC.

This rearrangement joins TRBV7-6 to TRBJ2-7, with 12 bases matching TRBD1. CDR1 and CDR2 (germline): SGHVS, FNYEAQ. V lost 5 bases and J lost 4; bases outside the gene matches: 12. The CDR3 has 17 residues. The CDR3: CASSPSGGTGGSYEQYF. CDR3 sequence (DNA): TGTGCCAGCAGCCCCAGCGGGGGGACAGGGGGCTCGTACGAGCAGTACTTC.

The J gene is TRBJ1-1, the V gene TRBV28; 9 nucleotides line up with TRBD1. V gave up 5 bases and J gave up 1 base; unmatched junction bases: 8. Germline loops: CDR1 MDHEN, CDR2 SYDVKM. This CDR3 comprises 16 residues. Here the CDR3 DNA reads TGTGCCAGCAGTCTCCCACAGGGGGCAGCGAACACTGAAGCTTTCTTT. Its protein product is CASSLPQGAANTEAFF.

The CDR3: CASSLWQGINQPQHF. The CDR3 nucleotides are TGTGCCAGCAGCTTGTGGCAGGGCATCAATCAGCCCCAGCATTTT. V is TRBV5-5 and J is TRBJ1-5; the D gene is possibly TRBD1 (5 bases). V was cut by 1 base and J by 3 bases, with 11 bases left in between. CDR1 is SGHKS and CDR2 is YYEKEE in the germline V gene (reference sequence). The CDR3 totals 15 residues.

The chain links TRBV19 to TRBJ2-7; 10 bases map to TRBD2. V dropped 2 bases and J dropped 2; count of bases not matched to a gene: 3. The germline CDR1 and CDR2 sequences are LNHDA and SQIVND (reference sequence). The CDR3 is made up of 15 amino acids. CDR3 nucleotide sequence: TGTGCCAGTAGTATATGGACTAGCGGTACCTACGAGCAGTACTTC. Translated, it gives CASSIWTSGTYEQYF.

This clone was seen only once. The CDR3 DNA reads as TGTGCCAGCTCGCCCAGGGGAGACAATCAGCCCCAGCATTTT. It codes for CASSPRGDNQPQHF. The rearrangement uses TRBV18 and TRBJ1-5; possibly TRBD1 for D (6 bases). The germline V gene encodes CDR1 KGHSH and CDR2 LQKENI. This CDR3 has 14 residues. V was cut by 6 bases and J by 3 bases, with 12 bases left in between.

This rearrangement joins TRBV7-2 to TRBJ1-6; TRBD1 is a possible D gene (5 bases). Germline-derived CDR1 and CDR2 are SGHTA and FQGNSA. Trimming stripped 3 bases from V and 1 base from J, with 10 bases between. This CDR3 is built from 16 residues. Here the CDR3 reads CASSLWGRSYNSPLHF. The CDR3 region has the DNA TGTGCCAGCAGCTTGTGGGGGAGGTCCTATAATTCACCCCTCCACTTT.

Note on this clone: The same CDR3 is also encoded by other DNA sequences in this sample. The CDR3 reads CASSLIRTSGFYEQYF. The CDR3 region has the DNA TGTGCCAGCAGTTTAATTCGGACTAGCGGTTTCTACGAGCAGTACTTC. V is TRBV7-9 and J is TRBJ2-7, with 10 bases fitting TRBD2. J was trimmed by 3 bases and V by 6 bases; bases with no gene match: 11. The CDR3 loop spans 16 amino acids. Germline loops: CDR1 SEHNR, CDR2 FQNEAQ (reference sequence). The full variable domain, rest sourced from reference TRBV7-9 and TRBJ2-7, is DTGVSQNPRHKITKRGQNVTFRCDPISEHNRLYWYRQTLGQGPEFLTYFQNEAQLEKSRLLSDRFSAERPKGSFSTLEIQRTEQGDSAMYLCASSLIRTSGFYEQYFGPGTRLTVT.

The chain recombines TRBV4-3 with TRBJ1-1, with unresolved D. Per germline, CDR1 LGHNA and CDR2 YSLEER. This CDR3 spans 14 amino acids. The V gene lost 4 bases and the J gene lost 4 bases, with 13 bases spanning the gap. CDR3: CASSPRAVFTEAFF. CDR3 DNA: TGCGCCAGCAGCCCGCGGGCCGTATTCACTGAAGCTTTCTTT.

The V and J genes are TRBV10-3 and TRBJ2-5, with 8 positions matching TRBD2. The DNA end is more similar to TRBJ2-7, so the J call may be wrong. The CDR3 length is 13 residues. CDR1 and CDR2 (germline): ENHRY, SYGVKD. The CDR3 loop is CAIADGRAYEQYF. CDR3 coding DNA: TGTGCCATCGCGGACGGGAGGGCCTACGAGCAGTACTTC.

This clone appeared once. The rearrangement links TRBV5-1 to TRBJ2-6; TRBD1 aligns across 7 bases. CDR3 length: 18 amino acids. The germline gives CDR1 SGHRS, CDR2 YFSETQ. The V gene end was trimmed by 4 bases and the J gene end by 0 bases; junction bases not matched to a gene: 10. Written as DNA, the CDR3 is TGCGCCAGCAGCCCGTGGACAGGTACTAACTCTGGGGCCAACGTCCTGACTTTC. Translating it yields CASSPWTGTNSGANVLTF.

CDR3 region: CASTLGQGLTNYGYTF. DNA of the CDR3: TGTGCCAGCACCTTAGGACAGGGGCTGACGAACTATGGCTACACCTTC. The chain uses TRBV2 and TRBJ1-2; 9 bases agree with TRBD1. The CDR3 length is 16 residues. Germline V lookup: CDR1 SNHLY, CDR2 FYNNEI. Trimming cost V 7 bases and J 2 bases; bases outside gene matches: 11.

The chain is built from TRBV7-8 and TRBJ2-2, with 10 bases lining up with TRBD2. The CDR3 runs to 21 residues. The junction had 21 bases not matched to a gene; V was cut back by 1 base and J by 7 bases. CDR1 SGHVS and CDR2 FQNEAQ come from the germline V gene. The CDR3 loop reads CASSLVYRFRLAGVEDGELFF. The CDR3 region has the DNA TGTGCCAGCAGCTTAGTGTATCGGTTTCGGCTAGCGGGAGTTGAGGACGGGGAGCTGTTTTTT.

The chain employs TRBV7-2 and TRBJ1-5, with 10 bases identical to TRBD1. The V segment lost 4 bases and the J segment 7 bases; nucleotides outside the gene matches: 7. Per germline, CDR1 SGHTA and CDR2 FQGNSA. The CDR3 has 15 residues. DNA of the CDR3: TGTGCCAGCAGCTCCCGGACAGGGGGGGAACAGCCCCAGCATTTT. Translation gives CASSSRTGGEQPQHF.

The rearrangement joins TRBV30 to TRBJ2-6, with 8 bases that match TRBD2. The V gene end was trimmed by 0 bases and the J gene end by 0 bases; junction bases not matched to a gene: 4. CDR3 size: 17 residues. From germline, CDR1 is GTSNPN and CDR2 SVGIG (reference sequence). This CDR3 is CAWSVLAGPSGANVLTF. The CDR3 region has the DNA TGTGCCTGGAGTGTATTAGCGGGGCCCTCTGGGGCCAACGTCCTGACTTTC.

The chain recombines TRBV28 with TRBJ1-1; D not certain. CDR1 is MDHEN, CDR2 SYDVKM, per germline. The CDR3 sequence is 11 residues long. With 5 bases removed from V and 5 bases from J, the gap between germline ends came to 6 bases. CDR3: CASSTGTEAFF. The CDR3 coding sequence is TGTGCCAGCAGTACGGGAACTGAAGCTTTCTTT.

Points on this clone: Germline is not matched at one junction end, which may reflect a read error. The chain uses TRBV3-1 (or the pseudogene TRBV3-2) and TRBJ1-5, with D unclear. CDR1 and CDR2 from the germline V gene are LGHDT and YNNKEL (reference sequence). This CDR3 has 16 amino acids. As DNA, the CDR3 is TGTGCCAGCATCCAAGAAGGACGGGGAGGGAATCAGCCCCAGCATTTT. Protein: CASIQEGRGGNQPQHF.

About this clone itself: The sample holds other DNA sequences that translate to the same CDR3. This chain connects TRBV2 to TRBJ2-7; D is ambiguous. Trimming took 1 base from V and 3 from J, leaving 4 bases between them. The CDR3 has 12 amino acids. CDR1 and CDR2 (germline): SNHLY, FYNNEI. The CDR3 protein is CASSEGGYEQYF. In DNA, the CDR3 is TGTGCCAGCAGTGAAGGCGGCTACGAGCAGTACTTC.

The V gene is TRBV11-3, the J gene TRBJ2-2; TRBD2 matches 15 bases. The trim removed 4 bases at V and 6 bases at J, leaving 3 bases unmatched. The V gene's germline CDR1 is SGHNT and CDR2 YENEEA. CDR3 size: 16 residues. DNA for the CDR3: TGTGCCAGCAGCTCTGGACTAGCGGGAGGGGCCGGGGAGCTGTTTTTT. Translated, it gives CASSSGLAGGAGELFF.